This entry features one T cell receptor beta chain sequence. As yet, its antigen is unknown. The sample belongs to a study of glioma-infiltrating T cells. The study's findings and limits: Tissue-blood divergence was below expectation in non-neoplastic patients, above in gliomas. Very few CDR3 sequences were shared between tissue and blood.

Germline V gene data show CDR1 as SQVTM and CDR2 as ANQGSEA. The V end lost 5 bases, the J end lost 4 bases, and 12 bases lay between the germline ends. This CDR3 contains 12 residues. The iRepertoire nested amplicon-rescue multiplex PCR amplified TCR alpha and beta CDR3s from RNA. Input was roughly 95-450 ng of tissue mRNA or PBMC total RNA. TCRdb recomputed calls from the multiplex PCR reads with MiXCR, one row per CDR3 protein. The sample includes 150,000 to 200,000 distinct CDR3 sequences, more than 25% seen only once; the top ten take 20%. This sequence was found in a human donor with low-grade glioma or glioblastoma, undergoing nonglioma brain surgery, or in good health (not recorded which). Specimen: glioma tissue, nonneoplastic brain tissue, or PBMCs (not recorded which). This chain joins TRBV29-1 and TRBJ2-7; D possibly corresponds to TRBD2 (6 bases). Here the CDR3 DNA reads TGCAGCGTTATCGGGACTGGTTACGAGCAGTACTTC. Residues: CSVIGTGYEQYF.